This T cell receptor (beta chain) was retrieved from a study of blood T cells in healthy people across ages. A second PCR of about 6 to 12 cycles used a sample-barcoded 5' primer and a J-beta primer mix. Every cDNA was tagged by a template-switch adaptor with 12 random nucleotides. Each sample yielded at least 3 million CDR3-containing paired-end reads. TCRdb recomputed calls from the 5' RACE reads with MiXCR, one row per CDR3 protein. The data show about 780,000 distinct CDR3 sequences, 20% to 30% seen once. The same sample was also used in a study of T cells of mothers and their children.

Sequencing was done on a sample of blood. The TCR originated in a boy aged 10-17 years in good health.

The CDR3 loop reads CASSSVRDYGYTF. DNA for the CDR3: TGTGCCAGCAGTTCGGTGAGGGACTATGGCTACACCTTC. The chain links TRBV27 to TRBJ1-2; D gene ambiguous. CDR1 and CDR2 from the germline V gene are MNHEY and SMNVEV (reference sequence). This CDR3 has 13 amino acids. The V end was cut by 4 bases, the J end by 3 bases, with 9 bases between.